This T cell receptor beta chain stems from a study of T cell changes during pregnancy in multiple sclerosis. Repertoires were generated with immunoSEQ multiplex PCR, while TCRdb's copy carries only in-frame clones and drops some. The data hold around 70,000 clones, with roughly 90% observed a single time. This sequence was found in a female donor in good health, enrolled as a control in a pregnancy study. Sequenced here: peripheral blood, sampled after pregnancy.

The CDR3 DNA follows: TGTGCCAGTAGTCCCCAGGACAGGGTTTTAGGAATGCAGTACTTC. Protein product: CASSPQDRVLGMQYF. The rearrangement links TRBV19 to TRBJ2-7; 8 nucleotides align to TRBD1. V shed 5 bases and J 9 bases; nucleotides not matched to a gene: 15. CDR1 LNHDA and CDR2 SQIVND come from the germline V gene (reference sequence). CDR3 length: 15 residues.